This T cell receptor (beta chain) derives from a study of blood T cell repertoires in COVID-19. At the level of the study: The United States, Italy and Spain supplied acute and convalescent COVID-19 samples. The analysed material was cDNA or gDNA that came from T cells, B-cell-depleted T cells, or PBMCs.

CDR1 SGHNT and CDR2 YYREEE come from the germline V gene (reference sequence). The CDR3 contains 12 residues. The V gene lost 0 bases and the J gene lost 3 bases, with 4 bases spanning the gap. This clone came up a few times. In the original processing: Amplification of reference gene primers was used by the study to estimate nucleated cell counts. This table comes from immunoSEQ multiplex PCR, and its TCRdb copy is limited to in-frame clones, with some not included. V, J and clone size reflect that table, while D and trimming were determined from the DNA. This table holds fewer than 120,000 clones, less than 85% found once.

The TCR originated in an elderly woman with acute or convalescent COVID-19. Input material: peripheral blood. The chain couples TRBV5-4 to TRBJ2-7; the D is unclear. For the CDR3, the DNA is TGTGCCAGCAGCTTGGAGCGCTACGAGCAGTACTTC. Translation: CASSLERYEQYF.